This T cell receptor (beta chain) was retrieved from a study of T cell repertoires in cytomegalovirus infection. Across the whole study: In the study, CMV epitopes included recently identified HLA-C-restricted and well-studied HLA-B-restricted ones. Indicated by public TCR beta signatures were CMV infection and matching HLA type.

Regarding the study as a whole: CMV-specific TCR beta clonotypes restricted by HLA-C dominated the ex vivo response. Identification of carriers of CMV plus the relevant HLA was performed using cumulative public TCR beta family frequency.

The CDR3 consists of 11 residues. Germline CDR1 is ENHRY and CDR2 is SYGVKD. V lost 10 bases and J lost 4, with 8 bases in between. Regarding this clonotype: Its specificity is not known.

TCRdb re-called the reads through MiXCR, storing one row per CDR3 protein. The sample holds about 900,000 distinct CDR3 sequences, 30% to 40% seen once. The V gene is TRBV10-3, the J gene TRBJ1-3; D gene ambiguous. The clonotype comes from a human donor in good health (CMV status not recorded). Some clones in this sample may be carry-over from other donors' samples. The sequenced sample was cultured CD8+ T cells from PBMCs, obtained from culture after CMV antigen stimulation. The CDR3, as DNA: TGTGCCACCCACGAAGGAAACACCATATATTTT. Translated, it gives CATHEGNTIYF.